These 26 T cell receptor beta chains share one sample of origin, sequenced in a study of T cell changes during pregnancy in multiple sclerosis. The repertoire was sequenced with immunoSEQ multiplex PCR; TCRdb's copy has only in-frame clones and lacks some. This table holds about 79,000 clones, 75% to 95% found once. This material consisted of CD4+ T cells from peripheral blood mononuclear cells, taken in the second trimester of pregnancy. These receptors came from a female donor with multiple sclerosis, enrolled in a pregnancy study.

The chain carries TRBV5-4 and TRBJ2-7; 10 bases are shared with TRBD1. J was trimmed by 2 bases and V by 4 bases; bases with no gene match: 6. This CDR3 is 15 amino acids long. Germline V gene lookup returns CDR1 SGHNT and CDR2 YYREEE (reference sequence). The CDR3 region is CASSRGGQGTYEQYF. The CDR3 DNA reads TGTGCCAGCAGCCGAGGGGGACAGGGGACCTACGAGCAGTACTTC.

V usage is TRBV30 and J usage is TRBJ1-2; D gene unclear. Germline CDR1 is GTSNPN and CDR2 is SVGIG (reference sequence). Trimming shortened V by 3 bases and J by 5 bases, and 10 bases separated the two germline ends. There are 12 residues in the CDR3. The CDR3 DNA follows: TGTGCCTGGAGAGGTCGAGGGTATGGCTACACCTTC. The encoded protein is CAWRGRGYGYTF.

The V call is TRBV5-4, the J call TRBJ2-2; TRBD1 might be the D (5 bases). Between the trimmed V and J ends, which lost 0 bases and 5 bases, there was a span of 8 bases. The CDR3 is 14 amino acids. Germline V CDR1 and CDR2: SGHNT, YYREEE (reference sequence). CDR3 loop: CASSLGRETGELFF. As DNA, the CDR3 is TGTGCCAGCAGCTTGGGCAGGGAAACCGGGGAGCTGTTTTTT.

The V gene is TRBV6-6, the J gene TRBJ1-2; the D is unclear. The germline gives CDR1 MNHNY, CDR2 SVGAGI (reference sequence). V gave up 7 bases and J gave up 4 bases, with 10 bases separating them. This CDR3 spans 12 amino acids. CDR3 region: CASNSRGYGYTF. The DNA of the CDR3 is TGTGCCAGCAACAGTCGGGGCTATGGCTACACCTTC.

This clone was detected once. This chain uses TRBV6-5 with TRBJ2-6, with D uncertain. Trimming took 4 bases from V and 3 from J, leaving 7 bases between them. The CDR3 contains 14 residues. In germline, CDR1 is MNHEY, CDR2 SVGAGI. In nucleotides, the CDR3 is TGTGCCAGCAGTTTGTTCGGTGGGGCCAACGTCCTGACTTTC. Translating it yields CASSLFGGANVLTF.

CDR3: CASSLDRANEKLFF. CDR3 DNA sequence: TGCGCCAGCAGCTTGGACAGAGCTAATGAAAAACTGTTTTTT. The rearrangement joins TRBV5-1 to TRBJ1-4, with no clear D. Trimming took off 0 bases at V and 3 bases at J, with 6 bases between the two ends. Germline V lookup: CDR1 SGHRS, CDR2 YFSETQ. The CDR3 is 14 amino acids.

V and J are TRBV10-3 and TRBJ2-1, with 8 bases lining up with TRBD2. Germline CDR1 and CDR2: ENHRY and SYGVKD. V was pared by 10 bases and J by 6 bases, with 11 bases of the junction left unmatched. This CDR3 is 14 amino acids long. CDR3 coding DNA: TGTGCCACGTTACTAGCGGACGCGAGCAATGAGCAGTTCTTC. Encoded protein: CATLLADASNEQFF.

CDR3 sequence (DNA): TGTGCCAGCAGCGGACCCAAGCGGGGAGCCAACTCCTACAATGAGCAGTTCTTC. Amino acid sequence: CASSGPKRGANSYNEQFF. This rearrangement joins TRBV9 to TRBJ2-1; 7 bases are a match to TRBD2. Trimming took 3 bases from V and 0 from J; bases not matched to a gene: 12. CDR1 and CDR2 from the germline V gene are SGDLS and YYNGEE. This CDR3 comprises 18 residues.

This chain uses TRBV9 with TRBJ1-1; 10 bases map to TRBD1. Looked up from germline, CDR1 is SGDLS and CDR2 is YYNGEE. Unmatched junction bases numbered 9, after V lost 4 bases and J lost 3 bases. The CDR3 has 16 amino acids. CDR3: CASSPRGQGVDTEAFF. The CDR3 DNA sequence: TGTGCCAGCAGCCCCCGCGGACAGGGGGTAGACACTGAAGCTTTCTTT.

This chain connects TRBV27 to TRBJ1-4, with TRBD1 identical over 8 bases. CDR1 and CDR2 (germline): MNHEY, SMNVEV (reference sequence). This CDR3 has 15 residues. V shed 3 bases, J shed 8 bases, and the junction held 8 bases outside the gene matches. For the CDR3, the DNA is TGTGCCAGCAGTTTTCAGGGCAGGGGGCTAGAAAAACTGTTTTTT. This translates into CASSFQGRGLEKLFF.

The chain is built from TRBV6-1 and TRBJ2-7, with a tentative D call TRBD2 (7 bases). Germline CDR1 MNHNS, CDR2 SASEGT. V lost 4 bases to trimming and J lost 10 bases, with 14 bases between them. This CDR3 is 12 amino acids long. CDR3 bases: TGTGCCAGCAGTGTGCGGGGCGGGGGCCAGTACTTC. Protein: CASSVRGGGQYF.

The chain employs TRBV7-9 and TRBJ2-1, with D hard to call. CDR1 and CDR2 (germline): SEHNR, FQNEAQ (reference sequence). The CDR3 consists of 14 residues. Between the trimmed V and J ends, which lost 4 bases and 4 bases, there was a span of 11 bases. The DNA of the CDR3 is TGTGCCAGCAGCTCCCGACTGAGATACAATGAGCAGTTCTTC. It yields the protein CASSSRLRYNEQFF.

The chain joins TRBV7-2 to TRBJ2-2; TRBD2 matches 12 bases. The CDR3 has 16 residues. The V segment lost 5 bases and the J segment 5 bases; nucleotides outside the gene matches: 6. Germline CDR1 is SGHTA and CDR2 is FQGNSA. CDR3 DNA sequence: TGTGCCAGCAGCCAACCTAGCGGGGGGGGTACCGGGGAGCTGTTTTTT. Residues: CASSQPSGGGTGELFF.

This clone was found a few times. The gene calls are TRBV6-6 and TRBJ2-2; tentatively, D is TRBD2 (5 bases). V was cut by 6 bases and J by 5 bases, with 10 bases left in between. There are 13 residues in the CDR3. Germline V gene sequence: CDR1 MNHNY, CDR2 SVGAGI (reference sequence). The CDR3 DNA sequence: TGTGCCAGCAGGGGGAGAGATACCGGGGAGCTGTTTTTT. Translated, it gives CASRGRDTGELFF.

The V call is TRBV28, the J call TRBJ2-7, with a tentative D call TRBD2 (6 bases). Trimming cost V 2 bases and J 2 bases, with 19 bases left between them. Germline V gene sequence: CDR1 MDHEN, CDR2 SYDVKM. CDR3 length: 17 amino acids. The CDR3 region is CASSLIDTGTWAYEQYF. CDR3 coding DNA: TGTGCCAGCAGTTTAATTGATACCGGGACTTGGGCCTACGAGCAGTACTTC.

In regard to this clone: One end of the junction fails to match germline, which may point to a read error. The CDR3 loop reads CASSYFSGGDNTEAFF. The CDR3 DNA reads as TGTGCCAGCAGCTACTTTTCAGGGGGCGATAACACAGAAGCTTTCTTT. V and J are TRBV5-8 and TRBJ1-1; 8 bases line up with TRBD1. The V gene's germline CDR1 is SGHTS and CDR2 YDEGEE. The CDR3 totals 16 residues.

The chain is built from TRBV28 and TRBJ2-2; 9 positions match TRBD1. Trimming cost V 8 bases and J 6 bases; bases outside gene matches: 16. CDR3 length equals 17 residues. Looked up from germline, CDR1 is MDHEN and CDR2 is SYDVKM. The CDR3 is CASLPRGQGVLSGELFF. The CDR3 DNA follows: TGTGCCAGCCTGCCCCGGGGACAGGGAGTTCTCTCCGGGGAGCTGTTTTTT.

V usage is TRBV6-5 and J usage is TRBJ1-2; 8 nucleotides agree with TRBD1. The junction had 10 bases not matched to a gene; V was cut back by 6 bases and J by 4 bases. This CDR3 is built from 15 residues. The germline V gene has CDR1 MNHEY and CDR2 SVGAGI. The CDR3, as DNA: TGTGCCAGCAGCCCCCTGGACAGGGTGATCTATGGCTACACCTTC. The encoded protein is CASSPLDRVIYGYTF.

The chain has TRBV5-1 and TRBJ2-1, with 11 positions matching TRBD1. From germline, CDR1 is SGHRS and CDR2 YFSETQ. V was clipped by 4 bases and J by 0 bases; unmatched bases: 12. This CDR3 contains 19 residues. The CDR3 is CASSPPRGTGGISYNEQFF. The CDR3, as DNA: TGCGCCAGCAGCCCCCCGCGGGGGACAGGGGGGATCTCCTACAATGAGCAGTTCTTC.

The V gene is TRBV28, the J gene TRBJ1-1; D perhaps matches TRBD1 (5 bases). The length of the CDR3 is 15 residues. Germline CDR1 reads MDHEN; CDR2 reads SYDVKM. Trimming shortened V by 4 bases and J by 1 base, and 13 bases separated the two germline ends. The DNA of the CDR3 is TGTGCCAGCAGTTCACCCCGGGGGAGGAACACTGAAGCTTTCTTT. It yields the protein CASSSPRGRNTEAFF.

J is TRBJ1-4 and V is TRBV28; 8 nucleotides agree with TRBD1. The trim removed 7 bases at V and 7 bases at J, leaving 8 bases unmatched. Germline V lookup: CDR1 MDHEN, CDR2 SYDVKM. The CDR3 is 14 residues long. The CDR3 DNA reads as TGTGCCAGCAAACCCAGGGGGCCCCCTGAAAAACTGTTTTTT. It specifies CASKPRGPPEKLFF. The full variable domain, its missing parts supplied by reference TRBV28 and TRBJ1-4, is DVKVTQSSRYLVKRTGEKVFLECVQDMDHENMFWYRQDPGLGLRLIYFSYDVKMKEKGDIPEGYSVSREKKERFSLILESASTNQTSMYLCASKPRGPPEKLFFGSGTQLSVL.

This clone occurred once. The rearrangement links TRBV6-1 to TRBJ2-2; the D gene is possibly TRBD1 (6 bases). The CDR3 spans 18 residues. Germline values: CDR1 MNHNS, CDR2 SASEGT. Deletions cut 4 bases from V and 0 bases from J, with 18 bases between. CDR3 in DNA: TGTGCCAGCAGTGCCTCTGGGGCAGGGGTATCGAACACCGGGGAGCTGTTTTTT. Protein: CASSASGAGVSNTGELFF.

The rearrangement links TRBV6-5 to TRBJ1-2; D gene unclear. The ends were cut back, 4 bases at V and 4 bases at J, with 7 bases in the middle. In germline, CDR1 is MNHEY, CDR2 SVGAGI. The CDR3 extends over 12 amino acids. For the CDR3, the DNA is TGTGCCAGCAGTTGGGCTGGCTATGGCTACACCTTC. Translated, it gives CASSWAGYGYTF.

J is TRBJ2-1 and V is TRBV30; possibly TRBD1 for D (5 bases). V shed 7 bases and J shed 1 base, with 5 bases lying between them. Germline values: CDR1 GTSNPN, CDR2 SVGIG (reference sequence). The CDR3 runs to 11 residues. CDR3 DNA sequence: TGTGCCTACAGGTCCTACAATGAGCAGTTCTTC. Its translation is CAYRSYNEQFF.

This chain connects TRBV9 to TRBJ2-1; tentatively, D is TRBD1 (6 bases). CDR3 length: 18 residues. CDR1 SGDLS and CDR2 YYNGEE come from the germline V gene. Trimming cost V 3 bases and J 4 bases, with 23 bases left between them. The CDR3 DNA sequence: TGTGCCAGCAGCGCCCGGACAGAAGAGGAAATGATATACAATGAGCAGTTCTTC. Its protein is CASSARTEEEMIYNEQFF.

This sequence joins TRBV4-1 and TRBJ1-1; D perhaps matches TRBD1 (5 bases). Germline V gene lookup returns CDR1 MGHRA and CDR2 YSYEKL. The V and J ends lost 4 bases and 7 bases respectively, with 16 bases between them. The CDR3 is made up of 14 amino acids. The CDR3 DNA reads as TGCGCCAGCAGCCGATTAGACAGACTCCGTGAAGCTTTCTTT. Amino acid sequence: CASSRLDRLREAFF.